Below are 9 T cell receptor beta chains sequenced from a single sample in a study of T cell responses to AZD1222 COVID-19 vaccine. Some clones are missing from TCRdb's copy, which holds only in-frame ones; the method was immunoSEQ multiplex PCR. This table holds fewer than 200,000 clones, 88% found once. Specimen: peripheral blood, collected on day 0 of AZD1222 vaccination. All receptors derive from an adult in good health.

Comments on this clone: Other DNA sequences in this sample translate to the same CDR3. V and J are TRBV6-5 and TRBJ1-1; possibly TRBD1 for D (6 bases). Deletions cut 7 bases from V and 4 bases from J, with 10 bases between. The CDR3 runs 12 residues. Germline values: CDR1 MNHEY, CDR2 SVGAGI. The CDR3 DNA sequence: TGTGCCAGCACCCGGGGGCGCACTGAAGCTTTCTTT. Amino acids: CASTRGRTEAFF.

CDR3: CASTQGGGVYNEQFF. CDR3 nucleotide sequence: TGTGCCAGTACCCAAGGAGGGGGTGTATACAATGAGCAGTTCTTC. The chain recombines TRBV19 with TRBJ2-1, with D possibly called TRBD1 or TRBD2 (6 bases each). Germline V gene sequence: CDR1 LNHDA, CDR2 SQIVND (reference sequence). This CDR3 has 15 amino acids. Trimming removed 7 bases from V and 4 bases from J, with 17 bases in between.

V is TRBV5-1 and J is TRBJ2-2, with D possibly being TRBD1 or TRBD2 (6 bases each). Trimming cost V 3 bases and J 1 base, with 10 bases left between them. Germline CDR1 is SGHRS and CDR2 is YFSETQ. The CDR3 has 15 amino acids. The CDR3 reads CASSSGALNTGELFF. The CDR3 coding sequence is TGCGCCAGCAGCTCGGGGGCCCTGAACACCGGGGAGCTGTTTTTT.

The rearrangement uses TRBV28 and TRBJ1-1, with D perhaps matching TRBD1 (6 bases). Trimming stripped 4 bases from V and 0 bases from J, with 9 bases between. CDR1 is MDHEN and CDR2 is SYDVKM in the germline V gene. This CDR3 is 14 amino acids long. The DNA of the CDR3 is TGTGCCAGCAGTTCCGGACAGCTGAACACTGAAGCTTTCTTT. Translation gives CASSSGQLNTEAFF.

This clone has a handful of counts. The rearrangement uses TRBV5-1 and TRBJ2-5; no clear D. The V gene's germline CDR1 is SGHRS and CDR2 YFSETQ. V lost 4 bases, J lost 0 bases, and 16 bases lay in between. This CDR3 contains 16 residues. The chain's CDR3 is CASSTWQATYQETQYF. Written as DNA, the CDR3 is TGCGCCAGCAGCACTTGGCAGGCGACGTACCAAGAGACCCAGTACTTC. The full variable domain, completed using reference TRBV5-1 and TRBJ2-5, is KAGVTQTPRYLIKTRGQQVTLSCSPISGHRSVSWYQQTPGQGLQFLFEYFSETQRNKGNFPGRFSGRQFSNSRSEMNVSTLELGDSALYLCASSTWQATYQETQYFGPGTRLLVL.

The V gene is TRBV28, the J gene TRBJ1-5; TRBD1 might be the D (6 bases). With 5 bases removed from V and 4 bases from J, the gap between germline ends came to 12 bases. CDR1 MDHEN and CDR2 SYDVKM come from the germline V gene. This CDR3 is 14 amino acids long. CDR3 in amino acids: CASSPRDTNQPQHF. The CDR3 bases are TGTGCCAGCAGTCCTCGGGACACGAATCAGCCCCAGCATTTT.

This chain uses TRBV5-8 with TRBJ1-2, with unresolved D. In germline, CDR1 is SGHTS, CDR2 YDEGEE. The CDR3 consists of 13 residues. Deletions cut 1 base from V and 8 bases from J, with 12 bases between. In nucleotides, the CDR3 is TGTGCCAGCAGCTTGCCCAGGATGGACGGCTACACCTTC. Its translation: CASSLPRMDGYTF.

This chain connects TRBV5-5 to TRBJ1-4, with 9 bases aligning to TRBD1. Trimming took 2 bases from V and 7 from J; bases not matched to a gene: 9. The CDR3 is made up of 16 amino acids. Germline V gives CDR1 SGHKS, CDR2 YYEKEE (reference sequence). DNA for the CDR3: TGTGCCAGCAGCTTACCAGGGACAGGGTTGGGTGAAAAACTGTTTTTT. Its protein product is CASSLPGTGLGEKLFF.

The chain combines TRBV7-9 with TRBJ1-5; 8 positions agree with TRBD1. Germline CDR1 and CDR2: SEHNR and FQNEAQ (reference sequence). The V gene end was trimmed by 5 bases and the J gene end by 6 bases; junction bases not matched to a gene: 6. The CDR3 consists of 14 residues. CDR3 amino acids: CASSLTGGVQPQHF. CDR3 DNA sequence: TGTGCCAGCAGCCTAACAGGGGGGGTTCAGCCCCAGCATTTT.